Listed here are 9 T cell receptor beta chains from one sample, sequenced in a study of cytomegalovirus exposure and HLA in healthy donors. Primers for the PCR totalled 60 Vbeta and 13 Jbeta. The table came from immunoSEQ multiplex PCR; TCRdb's copy has only in-frame clones and leaves some out. The table lists roughly 150,000 clones, approximately 88% of them singletons, with approximately 1.4% in the top ten. The sample was PBMCs. The receptors were gathered from a woman between 18 and 29 years old in good health and CMV-seronegative.

This chain connects TRBV5-5 to TRBJ2-6, with TRBD1 matching over 7 bases. Per the germline V gene, CDR1 is SGHKS and CDR2 is YYEKEE (reference sequence). The V and J ends lost 1 base and 0 bases, in that order; junction bases with no gene match: 7. This CDR3 spans 18 amino acids. The CDR3 is CASSLFVQGVSGANVLTF. The CDR3 DNA is TGTGCCAGCAGCTTGTTTGTTCAGGGGGTCTCTGGGGCCAACGTCCTGACTTTC. Full variable domain (rest looked up from reference TRBV5-5 and TRBJ2-6): DAGVTQSPTHLIKTRGQQVTLRCSPISGHKSVSWYQQVLGQGPQFIFQYYEKEERGRGNFPDRFSARQFPNYSSELNVNALLLGDSALYLCASSLFVQGVSGANVLTFGAGSRLTVL.

The CDR3 loop is CAWSLLGRGPDTQYF. CDR3 bases: TGTGCCTGGAGTCTATTGGGCAGGGGACCAGATACGCAGTATTTT. The chain carries TRBV30 and TRBJ2-3, with D possibly matching TRBD1 (6 bases). CDR1 and CDR2 (germline): GTSNPN, SVGIG (reference sequence). Trimming took 2 bases from V and 4 from J, leaving 16 bases between them. The CDR3 has 15 residues.

This chain uses TRBV6-5 with TRBJ1-6; D is perhaps TRBD1 (6 bases). CDR1 and CDR2 (germline): MNHEY, SVGAGI. Between the trimmed V and J ends, which lost 6 bases and 10 bases, there was a span of 19 bases. The CDR3 is 15 residues long. The CDR3: CASRIGGKVTSPLHF. The CDR3 nucleotides read TGTGCCAGCAGAATTGGGGGCAAGGTAACGTCACCCCTCCACTTT.

The chain is built from TRBV5-1 and TRBJ1-2, with D possibly TRBD1 on 5 matching bases. Trimming cost V 0 bases and J 8 bases, with 11 bases left between them. Germline loops: CDR1 SGHRS, CDR2 YFSETQ. The CDR3 loop spans 13 amino acids. CDR3 residues: CASSLDRLGGYTF. In DNA, the CDR3 is TGCGCCAGCAGCTTGGACAGGCTCGGGGGCTACACCTTC.

V usage is TRBV27 and J usage is TRBJ2-5; TRBD2 aligns across 8 bases. The CDR3 contains 14 residues. V was pared by 5 bases and J by 5 bases, with 7 bases of the junction left unmatched. CDR1 MNHEY and CDR2 SMNVEV come from the germline V gene (reference sequence). The CDR3 reads CASSPRTSMETQYF. The CDR3 region has the DNA TGTGCCAGCAGTCCAAGGACTAGCATGGAGACCCAGTACTTC.

This chain uses TRBV29-1 with TRBJ2-7; 10 nucleotides agree with TRBD1. Germline assignment: CDR1 SQVTM and CDR2 ANQGSEA. V lost 6 bases, J lost 2 bases, and 10 bases stayed unmatched. This CDR3 contains 15 residues. CDR3 bases: TGCAGCGTAGTTTTCCGGGACAGGGGACCCTACGAGCAGTACTTC. Protein sequence: CSVVFRDRGPYEQYF.

Points on this clone: Compared with germline, one end of the junction differs, possibly owing to a read error. V is TRBV28 and J is TRBJ2-6; D is possibly TRBD1 (5 bases). Germline CDR1 is MDHEN and CDR2 is SYDVKM. This CDR3 comprises 18 residues. The CDR3: CASSLSFLGSGGANGLTF. The DNA of the CDR3 is TGTGCCAGCAGTTTAAGTTTTCTCGGGTCGGGTGGGGCCAACGGCCTGACTTTC. Using reference TRBV28 and TRBJ2-6 for the parts outside the CDR3, the full variable domain is DVKVTQSSRYLVKRTGEKVFLECVQDMDHENMFWYRQDPGLGLRLIYFSYDVKMKEKGDIPEGYSVSREKKERFSLILESASTNQTSMYLCASSLSFLGSGGANGLTFGAGSRLTVL.

In its sample, this clone was seen a few times. The chain uses TRBV19 and TRBJ2-6; D ambiguous. CDR1 and CDR2 (germline): LNHDA, SQIVND (reference sequence). V lost 3 bases and J lost 2, with 2 bases in between. This CDR3 has 13 amino acids. Written as DNA, the CDR3 is TGTGCCAGTAGTATCGCTGGGGCCAACGTCCTGACTTTC. It yields the protein CASSIAGANVLTF.

V usage is TRBV6-5 and J usage is TRBJ2-5, with 7 bases identical to TRBD1. V trimming: 9 bases; J trimming: 2 bases; junction bases outside the gene matches: 3. The CDR3 is made up of 12 amino acids. In germline, CDR1 is MNHEY, CDR2 SVGAGI. CDR3 DNA sequence: TGTGCCAGGGGACAGCTACAAGAGACCCAGTACTTC. This translates into CARGQLQETQYF.